This T cell receptor (beta chain) came from a study of cytomegalovirus exposure and HLA in healthy donors. The PCR ran on 60 Vbeta and 13 Jbeta primers. Clones were read by immunoSEQ multiplex PCR, and TCRdb kept only the in-frame ones, dropping some. This sample carries more than 85,000 clones, around 80% of them seen once, and the ten largest clones take about 1.9%. This CDR3 has 19 residues. Germline trimming cut 4 bases from V and 4 bases from J; bases unmatched to any gene: 16. Germline values: CDR1 LGHNT, CDR2 FRNRAP. Comment on this clone: No antigen is known for it.

Among the donors, all were healthy bone marrow donors. Findings and caveats of the study: Later examination showed HLA-associated TCR beta chains had greater clonal expansion than equally common others.

Sequencing used PBMCs. This chain uses TRBV12-5 with TRBJ2-6; 7 bases map to TRBD1. This clonotype originated in a man aged 25-45 years in good health and CMV-seronegative. CDR3: CASGSSYRDSSSGANVLTF. The CDR3 bases are TGTGCTAGTGGTTCCTCATACCGGGACAGTAGCTCAGGGGCCAACGTCCTGACTTTC.